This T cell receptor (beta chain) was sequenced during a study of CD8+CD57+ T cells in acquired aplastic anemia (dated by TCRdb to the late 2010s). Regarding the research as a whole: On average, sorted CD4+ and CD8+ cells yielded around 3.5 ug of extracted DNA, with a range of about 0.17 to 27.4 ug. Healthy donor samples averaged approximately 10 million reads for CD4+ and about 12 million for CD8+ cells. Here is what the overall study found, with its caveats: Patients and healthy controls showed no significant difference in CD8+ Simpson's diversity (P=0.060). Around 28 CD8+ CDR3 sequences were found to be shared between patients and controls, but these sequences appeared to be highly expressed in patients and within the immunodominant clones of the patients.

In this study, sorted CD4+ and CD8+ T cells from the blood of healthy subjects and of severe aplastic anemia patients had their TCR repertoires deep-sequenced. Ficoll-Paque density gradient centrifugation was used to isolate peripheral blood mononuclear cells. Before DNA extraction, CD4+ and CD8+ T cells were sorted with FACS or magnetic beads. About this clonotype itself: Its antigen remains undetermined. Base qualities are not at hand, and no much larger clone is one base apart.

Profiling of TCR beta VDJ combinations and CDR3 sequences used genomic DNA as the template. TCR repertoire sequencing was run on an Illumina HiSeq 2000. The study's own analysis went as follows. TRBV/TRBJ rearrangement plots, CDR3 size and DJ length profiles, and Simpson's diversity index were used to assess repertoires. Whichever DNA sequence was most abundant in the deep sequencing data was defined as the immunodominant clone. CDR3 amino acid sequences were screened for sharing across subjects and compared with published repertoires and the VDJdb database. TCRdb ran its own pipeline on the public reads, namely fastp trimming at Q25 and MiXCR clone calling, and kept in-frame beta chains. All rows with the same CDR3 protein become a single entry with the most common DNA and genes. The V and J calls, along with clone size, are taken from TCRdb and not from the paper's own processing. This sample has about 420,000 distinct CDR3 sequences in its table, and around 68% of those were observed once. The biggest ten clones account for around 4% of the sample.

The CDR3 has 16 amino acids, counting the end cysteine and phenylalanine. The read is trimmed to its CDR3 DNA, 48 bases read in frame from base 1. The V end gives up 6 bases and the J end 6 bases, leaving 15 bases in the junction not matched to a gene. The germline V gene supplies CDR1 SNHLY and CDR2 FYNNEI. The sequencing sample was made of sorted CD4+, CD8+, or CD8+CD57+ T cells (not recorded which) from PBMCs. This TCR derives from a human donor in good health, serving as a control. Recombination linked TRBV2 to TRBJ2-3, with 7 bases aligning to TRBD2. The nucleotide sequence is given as TGTGCCAGCAGCAGCGGGCGGCAGGGAGGGATGGATACGCAGTATTTT. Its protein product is CASSSGRQGGMDTQYF.